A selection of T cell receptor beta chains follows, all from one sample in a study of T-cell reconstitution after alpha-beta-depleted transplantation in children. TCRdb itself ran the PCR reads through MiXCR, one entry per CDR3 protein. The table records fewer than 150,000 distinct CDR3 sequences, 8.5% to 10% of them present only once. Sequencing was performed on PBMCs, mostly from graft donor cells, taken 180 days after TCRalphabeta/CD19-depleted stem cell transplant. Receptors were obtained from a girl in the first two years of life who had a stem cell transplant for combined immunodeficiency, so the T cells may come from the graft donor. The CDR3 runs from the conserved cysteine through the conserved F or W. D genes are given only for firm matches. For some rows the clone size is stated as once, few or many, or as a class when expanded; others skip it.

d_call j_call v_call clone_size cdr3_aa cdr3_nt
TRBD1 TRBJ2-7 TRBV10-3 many CAISYTRLGQGVSYEQYF TGTGCCATCAGTTATACACGCCTGGGACAGGGGGTCTCCTACGAGCAGTACTTC
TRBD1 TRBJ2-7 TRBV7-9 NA CASIGGTGPYEQYF TGTGCCAGCATAGGGGGGACAGGGCCGTACGAGCAGTACTTC
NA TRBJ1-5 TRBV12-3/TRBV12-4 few CASGGHGNQPQHF TGTGCCAGCGGGGGGCACGGCAATCAGCCCCAGCATTTT
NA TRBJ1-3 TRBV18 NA CASSPSGGDSGNTIYF TGTGCCAGCTCACCATCCGGTGGTGACTCTGGAAACACCATATATTTT
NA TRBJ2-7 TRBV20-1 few CSAIRDPRSYEQYF TGCAGTGCGATCCGGGACCCCCGCTCCTACGAGCAGTACTTC
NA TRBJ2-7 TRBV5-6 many CASSPTGIYEQYF TGTGCCAGCAGCCCAACGGGGATCTACGAGCAGTACTTC
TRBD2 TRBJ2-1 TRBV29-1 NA CSVRLAGGHPPYNEQFF TGCAGCGTGCGACTAGCGGGAGGTCACCCTCCTTACAATGAGCAGTTCTTC
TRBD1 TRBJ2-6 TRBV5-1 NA CASSLGDRIISGANVLTF TGCGCCAGCAGCTTGGGGGACAGGATTATCTCTGGGGCCAACGTCCTGACTTTC
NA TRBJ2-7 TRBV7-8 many CASSRRGAYEQYF TGTGCCAGCAGCCGTAGGGGGGCCTACGAGCAGTACTTC
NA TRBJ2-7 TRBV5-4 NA CATQGSSSYEQYF TGTGCCACCCAAGGGTCCTCCTCCTACGAGCAGTACTTC
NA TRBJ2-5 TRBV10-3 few CAISESLGEETQYF TGTGCCATCAGTGAGTCGCTAGGGGAAGAGACCCAGTACTTC
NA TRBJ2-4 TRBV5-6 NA CASSLGGNIQYF TGTGCCAGCAGCTTGGGGGGGAACATTCAGTACTTC
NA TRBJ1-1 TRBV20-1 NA CSATVWDTEAFF TGCAGTGCTACCGTATGGGACACTGAAGCTTTCTTT
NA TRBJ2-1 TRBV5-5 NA CASSLWGADNEQFF TGTGCCAGCAGCTTGTGGGGGGCCGACAATGAGCAGTTCTTC
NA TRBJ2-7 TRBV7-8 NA CASPTGPTYEQYF TGTGCCAGCCCGACAGGACCTACCTACGAGCAGTACTTC
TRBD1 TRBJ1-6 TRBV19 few CASSKDRGARSPLHF TGTGCCAGTAGTAAGGACAGGGGAGCTCGCTCACCCCTCCACTTT
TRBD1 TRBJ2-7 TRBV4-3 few CASSQSTTGGTYYEQYF TGCGCCAGCAGCCAATCCACTACAGGGGGGACTTACTACGAGCAGTACTTC
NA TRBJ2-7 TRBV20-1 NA CSAPKGRGTREQYF TGCAGTGCTCCCAAGGGCCGGGGGACGAGGGAGCAGTACTTC
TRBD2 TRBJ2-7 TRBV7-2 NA CASSPWAGREDDYEQYF TGTGCCAGCAGCCCCTGGGCGGGGCGGGAGGACGACTACGAGCAGTACTTC
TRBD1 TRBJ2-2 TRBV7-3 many CASSSGTGWTGELFF TGTGCCAGCAGCTCCGGGACAGGGTGGACCGGGGAGCTGTTTTTT
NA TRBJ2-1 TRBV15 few CATSSGDTNEQFF TGTGCCACCAGCAGTGGAGACACCAATGAGCAGTTCTTC
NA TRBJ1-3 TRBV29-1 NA CSVDVQGGGAGNTIYF TGCAGCGTTGATGTACAGGGCGGAGGAGCTGGAAACACCATATATTTT
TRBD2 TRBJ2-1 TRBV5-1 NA CASSNSGGGNEQFF TGCGCCAGCAGTAATAGCGGGGGGGGCAATGAGCAGTTCTTC
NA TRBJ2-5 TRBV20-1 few CSAFRGGDGETQYF TGCAGTGCTTTCCGGGGCGGGGACGGAGAGACCCAGTACTTC
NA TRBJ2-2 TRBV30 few CAWNLHRGARLFF TGTGCCTGGAACCTCCACCGGGGAGCTAGACTGTTTTTT
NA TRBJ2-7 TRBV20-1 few CSARPDNSYEQYF TGCAGTGCTAGACCCGACAACTCCTACGAGCAGTACTTC
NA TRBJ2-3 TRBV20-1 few CSASLGSDTQYF TGCAGTGCTTCCCTCGGGTCAGATACGCAGTATTTT
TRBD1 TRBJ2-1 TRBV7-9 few CASIQGGGQGNEQFF TGTGCCAGCATCCAGGGGGGGGGACAGGGCAATGAGCAGTTCTTC
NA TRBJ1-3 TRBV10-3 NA CAIGTQGSGNTIYF TGTGCCATCGGGACCCAGGGCTCTGGAAACACCATATATTTT
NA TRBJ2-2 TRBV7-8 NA CASSPTSYTGELFF TGTGCCAGCAGCCCGACTAGTTACACCGGGGAGCTGTTTTTT
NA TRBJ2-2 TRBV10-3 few CAISERWYTGELFF TGTGCCATCAGTGAGCGGTGGTACACCGGGGAGCTGTTTTTT
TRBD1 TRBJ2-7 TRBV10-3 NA CAIRAPGQDSYEQYF TGTGCCATCAGAGCCCCGGGACAGGACTCCTACGAGCAGTACTTC
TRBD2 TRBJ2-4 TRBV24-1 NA CATSDFAGGENIQYF TGTGCCACCAGTGATTTTGCCGGGGGGGAAAACATTCAGTACTTC
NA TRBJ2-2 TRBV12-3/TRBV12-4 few CASSPGGQLMF TGTGCCAGCAGCCCCGGCGGACAGCTCATGTTC
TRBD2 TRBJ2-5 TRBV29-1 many CSVAGGETQYF TGCAGCGTTGCCGGGGGGGAGACCCAGTACTTC
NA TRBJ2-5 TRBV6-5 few CASSYLRGAGETQYF TGTGCCAGCAGTTACTTACGGGGGGCTGGGGAGACCCAGTACTTC
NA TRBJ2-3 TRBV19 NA CASSIVAVKSTDTQYF TGTGCCAGTAGTATAGTGGCAGTCAAGAGCACAGATACGCAGTATTTT
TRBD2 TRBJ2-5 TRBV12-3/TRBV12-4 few CASRITSGGANGTQYF TGTGCCAGCAGAATAACTAGCGGGGGGGCCAATGGGACCCAGTACTTC
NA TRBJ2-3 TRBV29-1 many CSVAQVTDTQYF TGCAGCGTTGCACAGGTCACAGATACGCAGTATTTT
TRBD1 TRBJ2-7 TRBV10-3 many CAISYSGGRVYEQYF TGTGCCATCAGCTACTCAGGGGGTCGGGTCTACGAGCAGTACTTC
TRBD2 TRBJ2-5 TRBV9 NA CASSVGLAGKETQYF TGTGCCAGCAGCGTAGGACTAGCGGGGAAAGAGACCCAGTACTTC
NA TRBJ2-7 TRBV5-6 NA CASSLGGGPAYEQYF TGTGCCAGCAGCTTAGGAGGGGGCCCTGCCTACGAGCAGTACTTC
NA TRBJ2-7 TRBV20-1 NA CSARGQTVGSEQYF TGCAGTGCTAGAGGCCAGACGGTGGGGAGCGAGCAGTACTTC
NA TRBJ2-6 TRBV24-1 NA CATSDPHVSGANVLTF TGTGCCACCAGTGACCCACACGTCTCTGGGGCCAACGTCCTGACTTTC
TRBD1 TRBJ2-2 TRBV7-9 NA CASSPDRTGTGELFF TGTGCCAGCAGCCCAGATCGGACAGGCACCGGGGAGCTGTTTTTT
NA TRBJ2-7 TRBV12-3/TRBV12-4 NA CASRRDGDYEQYF TGTGCCAGCAGACGGGACGGGGACTACGAGCAGTACTTC
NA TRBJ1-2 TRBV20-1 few CSARGNSASNYGYTF TGCAGTGCTAGAGGGAACAGCGCCTCTAACTATGGCTACACCTTC
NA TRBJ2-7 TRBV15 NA CATSSDPQGSYEQYF TGTGCCACCAGCTCAGATCCCCAGGGTTCCTACGAGCAGTACTTC
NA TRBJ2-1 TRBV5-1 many CASSLGSFDYEQFF TGCGCCAGCAGCTTGGGATCCTTTGACTATGAGCAGTTCTTC